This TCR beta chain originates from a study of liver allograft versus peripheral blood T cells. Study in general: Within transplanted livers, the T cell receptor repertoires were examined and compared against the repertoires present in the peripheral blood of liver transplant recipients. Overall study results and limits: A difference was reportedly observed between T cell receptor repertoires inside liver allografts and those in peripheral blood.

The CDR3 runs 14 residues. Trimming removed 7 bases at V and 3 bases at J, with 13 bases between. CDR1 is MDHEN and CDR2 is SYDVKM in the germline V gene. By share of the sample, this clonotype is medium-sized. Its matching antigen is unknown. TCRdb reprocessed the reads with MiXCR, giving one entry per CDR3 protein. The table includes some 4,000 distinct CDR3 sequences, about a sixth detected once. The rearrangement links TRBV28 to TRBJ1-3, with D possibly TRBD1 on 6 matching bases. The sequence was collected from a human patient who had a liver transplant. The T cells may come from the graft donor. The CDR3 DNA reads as TGTGCCAGCATCCCTCAGGGGCTTGGAAACACCATATATTTT. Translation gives CASIPQGLGNTIYF.